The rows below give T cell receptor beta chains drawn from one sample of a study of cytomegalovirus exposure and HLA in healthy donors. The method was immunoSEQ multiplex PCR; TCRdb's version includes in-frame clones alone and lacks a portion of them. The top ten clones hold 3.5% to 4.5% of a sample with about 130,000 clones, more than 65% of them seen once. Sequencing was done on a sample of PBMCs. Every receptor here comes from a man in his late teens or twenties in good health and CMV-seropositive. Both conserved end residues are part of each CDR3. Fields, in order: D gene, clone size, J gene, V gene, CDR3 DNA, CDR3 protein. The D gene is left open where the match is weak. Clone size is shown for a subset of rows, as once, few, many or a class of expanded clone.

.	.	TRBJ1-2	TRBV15	TGTGCCACCAGCAGAGCGGGACAAGTCACCTATGGCTACACCTTC	CATSRAGQVTYGYTF
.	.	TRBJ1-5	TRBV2	TGTGCCAGCAGTGAAATTGCGTTTCCCCGAGGCAATCAGCCCCAGCATTTT	CASSEIAFPRGNQPQHF
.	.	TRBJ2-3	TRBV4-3	TGCGCCAGCAGCCAAGATAACCGCCAGGGAACTTCGTATTTT	CASSQDNRQGTSYF
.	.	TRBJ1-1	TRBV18	TGTGCCAGCTCACCCCAACCCGGGGGCACTGAAGCTTTCTTT	CASSPQPGGTEAFF
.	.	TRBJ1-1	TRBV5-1	TGCGCCAGCAGCCGGGGAGGGGCGGGCACTGAAGCTTTCTTT	CASSRGGAGTEAFF
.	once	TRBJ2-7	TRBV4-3	TGCGCCAGCAGCTACTCCCCTGTACGGGGCTACGAGCAGTACTTC	CASSYSPVRGYEQYF
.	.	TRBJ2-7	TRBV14	TGTGCCAGCAGCCAAGTCGGGTACTACGAGCAGTACTTC	CASSQVGYYEQYF
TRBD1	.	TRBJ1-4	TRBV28	TGTGCCAGCAGTTTACCGGGACAGGGGGCGGGAAAACTGTTTTTT	CASSLPGQGAGKLFF
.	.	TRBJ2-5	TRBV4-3	TGCGCCAGCAGCCAAGATCGGGTGGAGACCCAGTACTTC	CASSQDRVETQYF
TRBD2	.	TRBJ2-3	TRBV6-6	TGTGCCAGCAGCCACGGACTAGCGGGAGGCGGTACGCAGTATTTT	CASSHGLAGGGTQYF
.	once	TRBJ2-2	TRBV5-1	TGCGCCAGCAGCTTTTTAGCCGTAAGCACCGGGGAGCTGTTTTTT	CASSFLAVSTGELFF
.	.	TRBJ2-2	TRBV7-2	TGTGCCAGCAGCTTAATCGCGGGGTGGACAACCGGGGAGCTGTTTTTT	CASSLIAGWTTGELFF
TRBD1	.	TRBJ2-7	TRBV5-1	TGCGCCAGCAGCTTTTCGGGACAGGGGGCACGGGAGCAGTACTTC	CASSFSGQGAREQYF
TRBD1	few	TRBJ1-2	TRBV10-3	TGTGCCATCAGTGAGTTAGGGACAGGGACTGGCTACACCTTC	CAISELGTGTGYTF
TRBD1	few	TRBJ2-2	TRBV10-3	TGTGCCATCAGTGATTACAGGGGTCGTCCCGGGGAGCTGTTTTTT	CAISDYRGRPGELFF
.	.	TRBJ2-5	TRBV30	TGTGCCTGGAGTGGGGGGGGCCTCACCCCCCGAGAGACCCAGTACTTC	CAWSGGGLTPRETQYF
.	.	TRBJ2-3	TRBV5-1	TGCGCCAGCAGCCCCGCCCTGGGAGCGCCGCAGTATTTT	CASSPALGAPQYF
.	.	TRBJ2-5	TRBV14	TGTGCCAGCAGCCAGAACACCATCACAGCCGTCCTAGAGACCCAGTACTTC	CASSQNTITAVLETQYF
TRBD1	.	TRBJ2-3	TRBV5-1	TGCGCCAGCAGCTTCGGGGACAGGGGCACAGATACGCAGTATTTT	CASSFGDRGTDTQYF
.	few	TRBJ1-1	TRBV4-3	TGCGCCAGCAGCCAAGACAGGAACACTGAAGCTTTCTTT	CASSQDRNTEAFF
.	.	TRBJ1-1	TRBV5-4	TGTGCCAGCAGCTTGGGGGGCGGGGAAACTGAAGCTTTCTTT	CASSLGGGETEAFF
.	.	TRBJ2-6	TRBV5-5	TGTGCCAGCAGCACTCTGAACGTCCTGACTTTC	CASSTLNVLTF
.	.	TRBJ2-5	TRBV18	TGTGCCAGCTCACCGACTGGACAAGAGACCCAGTACTTC	CASSPTGQETQYF
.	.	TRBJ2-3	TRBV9	TGTGCCAGCAGCGTAGGAAGTCGTCGGGATACGCAGTATTTT	CASSVGSRRDTQYF
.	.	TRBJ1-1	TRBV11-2	TGTGCCAGCAGCTCGACCCCGCGGGGAGAAATGAACACTGAAGCTTTCTTT	CASSSTPRGEMNTEAFF
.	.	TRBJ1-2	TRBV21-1	TGTGTACAGGTTGGGGTCAGGGGCCCCTCTTACTATGGCTACACCTTC	CVQVGVRGPSYYGYTF
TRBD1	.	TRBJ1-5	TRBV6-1	TGTGCCAGCAGTAAACGAGACAGGGGCGATCAGCCCCAGCATTTT	CASSKRDRGDQPQHF
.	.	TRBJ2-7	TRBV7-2	TGTGCCAGCAGCTCCTCAGGGGTCTCCTACGAGCAGTACTTC	CASSSSGVSYEQYF
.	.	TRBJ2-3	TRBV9	TGTGCCAGCAGCGTTACTTTAGCCACCACAGATACGCAGTATTTT	CASSVTLATTDTQYF
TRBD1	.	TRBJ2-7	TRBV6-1	TGTGCCAGCAGGAAGGGACAGGGCCTTACCTACGAGCAGTACTTC	CASRKGQGLTYEQYF
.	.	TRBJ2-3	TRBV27	TGTGCCAGCAGTTTAATGGGGGGAAGCACAGATACGCAGTATTTT	CASSLMGGSTDTQYF
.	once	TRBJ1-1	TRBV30	TGTGCCTGGAATTGGAAAGGGGGTTTGACTGAAGCTTTCTTT	CAWNWKGGLTEAFF
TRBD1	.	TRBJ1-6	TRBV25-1	TGTGCCAGCAGTGATCGACAGGGGTGGAATTCACCCCTCCACTTT	CASSDRQGWNSPLHF
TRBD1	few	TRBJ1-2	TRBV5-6	TGTGCCAGCAGCGTACGACAGGGGCACTATGGCTACACCTTC	CASSVRQGHYGYTF
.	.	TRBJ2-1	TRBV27	TGTGCCAGCAGTTTACTGGGGGGGGCCATTTACAATGAGCAGTTCTTC	CASSLLGGAIYNEQFF
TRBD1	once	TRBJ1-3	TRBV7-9	TGTGCCAGCAGAAGGACAGGGCTTCAGCACACCATATATTTT	CASRRTGLQHTIYF
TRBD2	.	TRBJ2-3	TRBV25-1	TGTGCCAGCAGTGAGGCTAGCGGGAGCAATACGCAGTATTTT	CASSEASGSNTQYF
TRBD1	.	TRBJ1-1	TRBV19	TGTGCCAGTAGAACAGGGGACACTGAAGCTTTCTTT	CASRTGDTEAFF
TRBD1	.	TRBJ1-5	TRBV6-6	TGTGCCAGCAGTTCCAAGACAGGGGTCTATCAGCCCCAGCATTTT	CASSSKTGVYQPQHF
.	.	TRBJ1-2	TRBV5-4	TGTGCCAGCAGCCCCTCGGGGAACTCGGGTGGCTACACCTTC	CASSPSGNSGGYTF